This T cell receptor (beta chain) was found in a study of blood T cell repertoires in COVID-19. All recovered Cohort 3 donors got two negative PCRs, got clearance, or saw symptom resolution. Measured with immunoSEQ multiplex PCR; TCRdb has only the in-frame clones, and not every one. The repertoire holds more than 100,000 clones, about 83% seen once, with under 5% in the top ten. V lost 2 bases and J lost 10; bases outside the gene matches: 12. The V gene's germline CDR1 is LNHNV and CDR2 YYDKDF (reference sequence). This CDR3 is 16 amino acids long. The sample taken for sequencing was PBMCs or T cells enriched from blood (not recorded which). The chain joins TRBV15 to TRBJ2-1; 9 nucleotides agree with TRBD2. This TCR derives from a woman aged 25 to 39 who had recovered from COVID-19. The CDR3 loop is CATSRPHSGRSREQFF. CDR3 nucleotides: TGTGCCACCAGCAGACCTCATAGCGGGAGATCTCGAGAGCAGTTCTTC.